This T cell receptor (beta chain) comes out of a study of T cell responses to AZD1222 COVID-19 vaccine. Method: immunoSEQ multiplex PCR; TCRdb's copy keeps in-frame clones and lacks some. There are fewer than 150,000 clones in the sample; approximately 93% occur only once, and about 1% lies in the top ten. This CDR3 has 13 residues. Deletions cut 5 bases from V and 9 bases from J, with 14 bases between. The germline V gene encodes CDR1 MGHDK and CDR2 SYGVNS. The material sequenced was peripheral blood, taken on day 0 of AZD1222 vaccination. This receptor was obtained from an adult in good health. The genes are TRBV25-1 and TRBJ1-3; D remains ambiguous. In DNA form, the CDR3 reads TGTGCCAGCAGTTCCTCCCGGGTAGGCACCATATATTTT. Amino acid sequence: CASSSSRVGTIYF. Full variable domain (rest looked up from reference TRBV25-1 and TRBJ1-3): EADIYQTPRYLVIGTGKKITLECSQTMGHDKMYWYQQDPGMELHLIHYSYGVNSTEKGDLSSESTVSRIRTEHFPLTLESARPSHTSQYLCASSSSRVGTIYFGEGSWLTVV.